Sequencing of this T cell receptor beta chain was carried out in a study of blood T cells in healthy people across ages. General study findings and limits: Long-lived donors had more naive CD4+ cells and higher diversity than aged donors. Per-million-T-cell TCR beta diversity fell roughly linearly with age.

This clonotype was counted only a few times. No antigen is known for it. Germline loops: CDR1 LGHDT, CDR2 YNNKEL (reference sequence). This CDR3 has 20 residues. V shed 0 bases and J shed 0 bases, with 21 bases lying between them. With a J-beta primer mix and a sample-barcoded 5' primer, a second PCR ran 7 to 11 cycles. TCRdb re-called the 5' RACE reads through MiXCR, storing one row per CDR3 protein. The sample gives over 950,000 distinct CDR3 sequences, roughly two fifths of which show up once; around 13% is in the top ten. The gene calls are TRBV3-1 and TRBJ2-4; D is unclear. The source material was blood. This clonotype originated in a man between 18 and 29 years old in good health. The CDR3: CASSQDLVQTAEIAKNIQYF. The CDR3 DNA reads TGTGCCAGCAGCCAAGATCTAGTGCAGACGGCGGAGATAGCCAAAAACATTCAGTACTTC.